This TCR beta chain was observed in a study of blood T cell repertoires in COVID-19. Study summary: Some COVID-19 samples were acute and others convalescent; all came from the United States, Italy and Spain.

In this sample, this clone turned up once. Germline values: CDR1 MGHRA, CDR2 YSYEKL. The ends lost 4 bases at V and 3 bases at J; junction bases unmatched: 8. This CDR3 comprises 18 residues. Clones were read by immunoSEQ multiplex PCR, and TCRdb kept only the in-frame ones, dropping some. The sample records fewer than 50,000 clones, about four fifths being singletons. Sequenced sample: peripheral blood. The sequence derives from a human donor in a cohort sampled during active COVID-19. This rearrangement joins TRBV4-1 to TRBJ2-4; 14 bases agree with TRBD2. CDR3 loop: CASSRGTSGRRGKNIQYF. The CDR3 nucleotides are TGCGCCAGCAGCCGAGGGACTAGCGGGAGAAGAGGCAAAAACATTCAGTACTTC.